These T cell receptor beta chains were read from a single sample in a study of OX40 agonist ivuxolimab in advanced cancers. The data were produced by immunoSEQ multiplex PCR, yet TCRdb's version contains in-frame clones alone and is incomplete. This sample carries about 21,000 clones, around three quarters of them seen once, and the ten largest clones take roughly 9.8%. This material consisted of CD4+ or CD8+ T cells sorted from blood, taken in a trial of the OX40 agonist ivuxolimab. The receptors were sampled from an adult with an advanced solid tumor such as melanoma, head and neck, liver or kidney cancer. The CDR3 runs from the conserved cysteine through the conserved F or W. Clone size appears in some rows only: once, few, many, or a class for an expanded clone.

CDR3 length	clone size	V gene	CDR3 protein
15	NA	TRBV5-5	CASSLGNEGAQGYTF
16	NA	TRBV7-3	CASSLGLRQGIDEQFF
12	NA	TRBV28	CASSQEQDRYTF
14	NA	TRBV2	CASKKGTVQEAQYF
15	NA	TRBV9	CASSVDSGGGQPQHF
16	NA	TRBV18	CASSPPTGGAYNEQFF
14	NA	TRBV9	CASSVGQGHYGYTF
15	NA	TRBV10-3	CAISNQRSDNSPLHF
14	NA	TRBV5-4	CASSLMGSKETQYF
15	NA	TRBV6-5	CASRTGDSRNTEAFF
14	once	TRBV10-1	CASSADRVFYEQYF
20	NA	TRBV9	CASSVTPGTGLLGSNSPLHF
13	NA	TRBV11-2	CASSQLLNTEAFF
15	NA	TRBV9	CASSAGGPLTDTQYF
13	few	TRBV5-1	CASSIPPSYEQYF
16	NA	TRBV5-5	CASSPGWQGRSYEQYF